This TCR beta chain was identified during a study of blood T cells in healthy people across ages. Study-wide results and limits: The authors considered diversity estimates from one million T cells to be underestimates.

V lost 2 bases and J lost 11, with 27 bases in between. This CDR3 has 17 amino acids. In germline, CDR1 is SEHNR, CDR2 FQNEAQ (reference sequence). This clonotype was found many times. Antigen unknown. A much larger clone lies one base from this, so it may be a read error. Russia was home to the donors, healthy Caucasian individuals aged about 6 to 90. Next came a second PCR, run for 7 to 11 cycles, which used a sample-barcoded 5' primer along with a J-beta primer mix. Each CDR3 protein is one row after TCRdb ran MiXCR on the 5' RACE reads. The table has fewer than 800,000 distinct CDR3 sequences, around 32% seen once.

The source is a woman at least 80 years old in good health. The chain couples TRBV7-9 to TRBJ2-5, with D hard to call. Sequenced sample: blood. The CDR3 protein is CASSLSIPGPLGPEQYF. CDR3 coding DNA: TGTGCCAGCAGCTTAAGTATCCCCGGGCCCCTAGGCCCTGAGCAGTACTTC.